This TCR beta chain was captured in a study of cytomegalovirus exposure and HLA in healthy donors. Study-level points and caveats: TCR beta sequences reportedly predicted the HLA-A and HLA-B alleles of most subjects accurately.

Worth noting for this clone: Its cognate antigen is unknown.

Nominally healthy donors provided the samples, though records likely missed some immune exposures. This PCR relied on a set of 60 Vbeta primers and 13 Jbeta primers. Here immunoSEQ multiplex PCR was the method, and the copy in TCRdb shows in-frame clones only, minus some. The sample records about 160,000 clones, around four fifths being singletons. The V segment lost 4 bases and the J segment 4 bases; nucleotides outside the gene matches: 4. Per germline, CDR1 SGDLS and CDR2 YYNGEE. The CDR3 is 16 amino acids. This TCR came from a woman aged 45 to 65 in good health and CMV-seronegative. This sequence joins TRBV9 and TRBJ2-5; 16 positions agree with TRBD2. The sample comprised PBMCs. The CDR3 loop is CASSKGTSGRGETQYF. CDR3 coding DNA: TGTGCCAGCAGCAAAGGGACTAGCGGGAGGGGAGAGACCCAGTACTTC.